The present TCR beta chain was sequenced within a study of regulatory T cells in long-lasting Graves disease. Study-level information: Graves' patients, diagnosed recently, had received antithyroid drugs under 3 months.

This clonotype was counted many times. The TCR beta library used iRepertoire HTBI primers with Arm-PCR amplification of CDR3. MiXCR was run by TCRdb on the multiplex PCR reads, yielding one entry per CDR3 protein. This table has some 500,000 distinct CDR3 sequences, roughly 15% appearing once. As to time point: newly diagnosed GD, antithyroid drugs for less than 3 months. Extracted RNA from PBMCs served as the source of the TCR library. These data also featured in a second study, about T cells in Graves' hyperthyroidism and ophthalmopathy. As that study records: A 13 V-J signature model discriminated ophthalmopathy versus stable hyperthyroidism. The model identified upcoming ophthalmopathy a median around 6 months ahead of onset.

The sample consisted of peripheral blood mononuclear cells (PBMCs), taken at new diagnosis, from a patient treated with antithyroid drugs. The sequence derives from a woman aged 40-60 years with Graves disease.

The DNA of the CDR3 is TGTTCGTCGGCACCTAACACTGAAGCTTTCTTT. Its protein product is CSSAPNTEAFF. This chain connects TRBV7-9 to TRBJ1-1, with D uncertain. The CDR3 loop spans 11 amino acids. Germline V gives CDR1 SEHNR, CDR2 FQNEAQ (reference sequence).